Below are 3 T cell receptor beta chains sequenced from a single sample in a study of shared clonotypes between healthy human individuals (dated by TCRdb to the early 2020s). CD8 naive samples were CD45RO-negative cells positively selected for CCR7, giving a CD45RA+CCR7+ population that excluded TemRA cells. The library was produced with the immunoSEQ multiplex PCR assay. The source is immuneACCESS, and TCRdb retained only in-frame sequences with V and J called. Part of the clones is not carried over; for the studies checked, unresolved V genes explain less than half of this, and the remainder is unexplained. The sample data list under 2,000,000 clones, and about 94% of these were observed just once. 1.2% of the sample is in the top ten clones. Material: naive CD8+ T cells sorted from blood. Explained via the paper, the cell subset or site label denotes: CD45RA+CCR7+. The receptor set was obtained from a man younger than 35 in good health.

DNA of the CDR3: TGTGCCAGCAGGACTCCGGCGGGTTACGAGCAGTACTTC. This gives the protein CASRTPAGYEQYF. This chain joins TRBV6-1 and TRBJ2-7, with a possible D match to TRBD2 (5 bases). Trimming stripped 6 bases from V and 4 bases from J, with 13 bases between. The germline gives CDR1 MNHNS, CDR2 SASEGT. The CDR3 is 13 amino acids.

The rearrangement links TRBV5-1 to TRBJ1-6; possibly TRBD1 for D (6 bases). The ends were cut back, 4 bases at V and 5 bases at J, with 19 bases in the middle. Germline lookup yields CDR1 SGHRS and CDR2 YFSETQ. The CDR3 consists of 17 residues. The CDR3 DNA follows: TGCGCCAGCAGCCGCCTCGGGGGCGCCGAAAATAATTCACCCCTCCACTTT. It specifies CASSRLGGAENNSPLHF.

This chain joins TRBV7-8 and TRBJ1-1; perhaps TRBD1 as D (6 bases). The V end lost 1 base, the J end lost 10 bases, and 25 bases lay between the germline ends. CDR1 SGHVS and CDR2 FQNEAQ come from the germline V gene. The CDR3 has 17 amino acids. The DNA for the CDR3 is TGTGCCAGCAGCTTAGAGCCGCAGGGGCTGGGGATGGTTGCAGCTTTCTTT. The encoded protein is CASSLEPQGLGMVAAFF.